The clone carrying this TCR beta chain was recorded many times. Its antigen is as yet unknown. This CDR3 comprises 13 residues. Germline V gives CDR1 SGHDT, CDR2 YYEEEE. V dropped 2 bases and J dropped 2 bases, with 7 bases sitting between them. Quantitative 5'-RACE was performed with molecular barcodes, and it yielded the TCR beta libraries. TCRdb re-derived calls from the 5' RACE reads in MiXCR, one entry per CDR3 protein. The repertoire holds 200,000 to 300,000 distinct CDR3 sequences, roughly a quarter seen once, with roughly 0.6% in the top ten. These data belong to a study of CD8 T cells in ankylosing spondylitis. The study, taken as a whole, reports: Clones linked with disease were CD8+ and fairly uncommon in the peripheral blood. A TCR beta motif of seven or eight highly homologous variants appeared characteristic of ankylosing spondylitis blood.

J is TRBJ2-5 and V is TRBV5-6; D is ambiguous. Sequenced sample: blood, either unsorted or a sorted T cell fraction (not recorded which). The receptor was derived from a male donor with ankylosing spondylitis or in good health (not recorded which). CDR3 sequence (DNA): TGTGCCAGCAGCTTTGTCCGGCAAGAGACCCAGTACTTC. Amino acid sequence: CASSFVRQETQYF. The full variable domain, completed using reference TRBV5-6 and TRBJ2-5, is DAGVTQSPTHLIKTRGQQVTLRCSPKSGHDTVSWYQQALGQGPQFIFQYYEEEERQRGNFPDRFSGHQFPNYSSELNVNALLLGDSALYLCASSFVRQETQYFGPGTRLLVL.